The T cell receptor beta chain described here comes from a study of OX40 agonist ivuxolimab in advanced cancers. With 5 bases clipped from V and 2 bases from J, the junction kept 6 bases outside the gene matches. CDR1 and CDR2 (germline): LGHNA, YSLEER. The length of the CDR3 is 17 residues. This clone was observed a single time. TCRdb's table, derived via immunoSEQ multiplex PCR, lists solely in-frame clones and lacks some. The data show 55,000 to 85,000 clones, 90% to 95% seen once. The TCR originated in an adult with an advanced solid tumor such as melanoma, head and neck, liver or kidney cancer. The chain joins TRBV4-3 to TRBJ2-6, with 10 bases lining up with TRBD1. The source was CD4+ or CD8+ T cells sorted from blood, collected in a trial of the OX40 agonist ivuxolimab. The CDR3 DNA follows: TGCGCCAGCAGCTTTGGGACAGGGGAAACTGGGGCCAACGTCCTGACTTTC. It specifies CASSFGTGETGANVLTF.